The 3 T cell receptor beta chains below all came from one sample that was sequenced in a study of shared clonotypes between healthy human individuals. Sequencing used immunoSEQ multiplex PCR; TCRdb keeps in-frame clones, though not all of them. The repertoire holds over 2 million clones, roughly 95% seen once, with 0.13% in the top ten. Sequenced material: naive CD4+ T cells sorted from blood. Regarding subset: CD45RA+ positively selected. Source of these receptors: a man aged 18 to 29 in good health.

The rearrangement uses TRBV4-1 and TRBJ2-5; tentatively, D is TRBD2 (6 bases). Per germline, CDR1 MGHRA and CDR2 YSYEKL. With 0 bases removed from V and 5 bases from J, the gap between germline ends came to 10 bases. This CDR3 comprises 14 residues. CDR3: CASSQDLRGETQYF. The DNA of the CDR3 is TGCGCCAGCAGCCAAGATCTTCGGGGGGAGACCCAGTACTTC.

The chain employs TRBV5-1 and TRBJ2-3; TRBD2 matches at 11 bases. Germline assignment: CDR1 SGHRS and CDR2 YFSETQ. With 3 bases clipped from V and 6 bases from J, the junction kept 3 bases outside the gene matches. The length of the CDR3 is 14 residues. The CDR3 DNA reads as TGCGCCAGCAGCTCACTAGCGGGGGTGGATACGCAGTATTTT. Translated: CASSSLAGVDTQYF.

To note about this clone: Other DNA sequences in the same sample also yield this CDR3. The chain is built from TRBV6-5 and TRBJ1-2, with D tentatively TRBD1 (5 bases). Germline V gives CDR1 MNHEY, CDR2 SVGAGI. This CDR3 spans 12 amino acids. V was pared by 6 bases and J by 8 bases, with 13 bases between. CDR3: CASSPTGGGYTF. The DNA of the CDR3 is TGTGCCAGCAGCCCCACGGGGGGGGGCTACACCTTC.